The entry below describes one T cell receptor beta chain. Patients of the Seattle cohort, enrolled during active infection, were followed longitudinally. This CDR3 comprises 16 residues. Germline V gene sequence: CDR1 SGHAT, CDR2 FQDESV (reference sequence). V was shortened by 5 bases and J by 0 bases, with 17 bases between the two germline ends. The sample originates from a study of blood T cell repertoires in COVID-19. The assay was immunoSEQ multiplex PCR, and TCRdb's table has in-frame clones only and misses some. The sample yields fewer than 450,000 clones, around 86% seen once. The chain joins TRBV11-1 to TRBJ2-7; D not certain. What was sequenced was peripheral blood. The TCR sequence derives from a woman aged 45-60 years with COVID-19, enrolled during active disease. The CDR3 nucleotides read TGTGCCAGCAGCGGTCCCGAGGTCGGGTACTCCTACGAGCAGTACTTC. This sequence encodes CASSGPEVGYSYEQYF.